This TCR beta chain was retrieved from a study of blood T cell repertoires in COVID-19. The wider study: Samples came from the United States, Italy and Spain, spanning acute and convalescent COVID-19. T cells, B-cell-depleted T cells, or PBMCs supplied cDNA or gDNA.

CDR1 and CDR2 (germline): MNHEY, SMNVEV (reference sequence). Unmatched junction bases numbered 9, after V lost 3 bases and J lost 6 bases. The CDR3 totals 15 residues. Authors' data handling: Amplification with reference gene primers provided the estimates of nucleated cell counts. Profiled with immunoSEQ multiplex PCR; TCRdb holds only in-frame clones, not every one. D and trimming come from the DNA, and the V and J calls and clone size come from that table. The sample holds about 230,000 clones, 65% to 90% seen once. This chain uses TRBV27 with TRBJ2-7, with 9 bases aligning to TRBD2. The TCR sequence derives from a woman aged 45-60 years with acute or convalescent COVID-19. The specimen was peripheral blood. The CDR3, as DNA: TGTGCCAGCAGTTTTATAAGCGGGAGGACTTTCGAGCAGTACTTC. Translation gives CASSFISGRTFEQYF.